The 12 T cell receptor beta chains presented below share a single source sample, sequenced in a study of T cells expressing NK-cell markers. TCRdb reprocessed the 5' RACE reads; each CDR3 protein has one entry and no DNA is given. The sample has some 150,000 distinct CDR3 sequences. Sequencing was performed on blood T cells: a sorted CD56 or NKG2C T cell subset, CD4+ or CD8+ T cells, or bulk PBMC T cells (not recorded which). The receptor source for this set is a woman between 50 and 59 years old in good health.

The chain is built from TRBV20-1 and TRBJ1-1; with no DNA, the TCRdb D assignment of TRBD1 cannot be verified. The germline V gene has CDR1 DFQATT and CDR2 SNEGSKA (reference sequence). The CDR3 runs 14 residues. CDR3 residues: CSARYTGEGPEAFF.

The chain carries TRBV3-1 and TRBJ2-1; TCRdb returns TRBD2, unconfirmable since there is no DNA. Per the germline V gene, CDR1 is LGHDT and CDR2 is YNNKEL (reference sequence). The CDR3 runs 15 residues. The CDR3: CASREGQGSYNEQFF.

The rearrangement links TRBV12-3 or TRBV12-4 to TRBJ2-1; TCRdb indicates TRBD2, and absent DNA this call remains unverified. This CDR3 has 15 amino acids. The CDR3 sequence: CASSLTSEGLNEQFF.

The J gene is TRBJ2-2, the V gene TRBV7-9; TCRdb's D call of TRBD1 is untestable without DNA. This CDR3 spans 12 amino acids. Germline V gene lookup returns CDR1 SEHNR and CDR2 FQNEAQ (reference sequence). The CDR3 protein is CASRGDEGELFF.

This sequence joins TRBV4-2 and TRBJ2-7; the TCRdb call, TRBD1, lacks DNA for checking. The CDR3 is 16 residues long. Per the germline V gene, CDR1 is LGHNA and CDR2 is YNFKEQ. The CDR3 loop is CASSQSLAGTTYEQYF.

The V call is TRBV15, the J call TRBJ2-3; TCRdb designates TRBD1, a call that cannot be tested without DNA. The length of the CDR3 is 21 residues. CDR1 is LNHNV and CDR2 is YYDKDF in the germline V gene (reference sequence). CDR3 sequence reads: CATSRTSPGARTSLGTDTQYF.

V and J are TRBV5-1 and TRBJ2-1; the TRBD2 assignment by TCRdb is unverifiable without DNA. The CDR3 is made up of 15 amino acids. Germline CDR1 SGHRS, CDR2 YFSETQ. The CDR3 loop reads CASSVTGLDHNEQFF.

The gene calls are TRBV9 and TRBJ2-5; TCRdb gives TRBD2 as the D gene, but with no DNA this cannot be confirmed. This CDR3 comprises 16 residues. Per the germline V gene, CDR1 is SGDLS and CDR2 is YYNGEE. CDR3 region: CASSTGLAGGGETQYF.

The chain joins TRBV5-6 to TRBJ2-2; TCRdb indicates TRBD2, and absent DNA this call remains unverified. The germline CDR1 and CDR2 sequences are SGHDT and YYEEEE. The CDR3 has 16 amino acids. The CDR3 loop is CASSFLTAGPTGELFF.

The chain recombines TRBV10-3 with TRBJ1-2; the D call of TRBD1 rests on TCRdb alone, since no DNA is present to check it. CDR1 and CDR2 (germline): ENHRY, SYGVKD. This CDR3 is 13 amino acids long. CDR3 loop: CAISDGQQYGYTF.

The rearrangement links TRBV27 to TRBJ2-1; the D gene TCRdb calls, TRBD1, cannot be checked with no DNA. Germline V gives CDR1 MNHEY, CDR2 SMNVEV (reference sequence). This CDR3 spans 13 amino acids. CDR3 region: CASSFPYAREQFF.

J is TRBJ2-3 and V is TRBV29-1; TCRdb calls TRBD1, which cannot be checked without DNA. Germline CDR1 reads SQVTM; CDR2 reads ANQGSEA. The CDR3 is 16 residues long. This CDR3 is CSESGGTGDLTDTQYF.